Many counts were recorded for the clone carrying this TCR beta chain. Its specificity is unknown. Having ophthalmopathy, the donors showed moderate-to-severe activity, CAS ≥3 and NOSPECS ≥4, with disease lasting under 3 months. The CDR3 sequence is 17 residues long. The germline CDR1 and CDR2 sequences are KGHSH and LQKENI. J was trimmed by 0 bases and V by 1 base; bases with no gene match: 4. The record originates from a study of Graves' ophthalmopathy and Graves' hyperthyroidism. About the study: Before any treatment, peripheral blood was taken at the initial diagnosis. Points from the study as a whole: Ophthalmopathy progression prediction by the model yielded a sensitivity of approximately 71% and a specificity of around 72%. Blood contained most expanded thyroid clonotypes exceeding 0.001 frequency.

Using RNA transcripts, the TCR beta CDR3 regions were amplified. Second-round multiplex PCR came after a first-round RT-PCR that employed HTBI primers. One entry per CDR3 protein results from TCRdb running MiXCR on the multiplex PCR reads. The profile shows some 210,000 distinct CDR3 sequences, 25% to 30% of them singletons. Sequences were obtained from peripheral blood. This chain uses TRBV18 with TRBJ2-2, with TRBD2 matching over 8 bases. This receptor was taken from a man aged 45-65 years with Graves' ophthalmopathy. As DNA, the CDR3 is TGTGCCAGCTCACCACACGGGAGGGCCGCGAACACCGGGGAGCTGTTTTTT. Its translation is CASSPHGRAANTGELFF.